This TCR beta chain was sequenced during a study of blood T cell repertoires in COVID-19 (dated by TCRdb to the early 2020s). Notes on the research overall: Samples from collaborators originated in the United States, Italy and Spain and spanned both the acute and convalescent phases of COVID-19. The prospective study material was composed of cDNA or gDNA derived from T cells, B-cell-depleted T cells, or PBMCs. Where available, HLA class I and class II types were taken from metadata supplied by the sample provider and were not determined by assay-based typing. The sample metadata nearly always contained a de-identified subject ID, COVID-19 status, age in years and sex. The samples were drawn from two sources: the first 160 participants of the ongoing ImmuneRACE study, and over 1,000 subjects contributed by 6 global collaborators. A freely available public database, intended as a resource for researchers studying the immune response to SARS-CoV-2, is where the repertoires were released. Subjects who had been exposed to COVID-19, were actively infected with it, or had recovered from it provided the deeply sampled blood TCRbeta repertoires that made up the dataset.

TCRbeta CDR3 regions were amplified from genomic DNA by means of the immunoSEQ Assay, a bias-controlled multiplex PCR. The authors' analysis ran thus. The number of nucleated cells in each sample was estimated from the amplification of reference gene primers within the assay. Sequence reads were collapsed and filtered to measure the absolute abundance of every unique TCRbeta CDR3 rearrangement. For each sample, productive Simpson clonality was calculated as the square root of Simpson's diversity index across productive rearrangements. TCRdb re-hosts the immuneACCESS table, in-frame sequences only. Its copies lack some clones; in the studies checked, an unresolved V gene accounts for under half of them, and the cause for the rest is not known. V and J calls and clone size follow that table, whereas D and trimming were derived from the DNA. Here the sample has about 200,000 clones; around 80% occur a single time. The ten largest make up around 7.4% of the sample.

General findings and caveats noted by the study authors: How much clinical and demographic metadata was included differed by source and by participant, and the metadata was provided uncurated.

Enrolling through a virtual design, the prospective study's participants ranged in age from roughly 18 to 95 years and lived across 24 United States geographic areas. Cohort assignment in the prospective study relied on participant-reported clinical history from a screening survey and a study questionnaire. Each participant in the prospective study had whole blood, serum and a nasopharyngeal or oropharyngeal swab collected by mobile phlebotomists. Participants in the prospective study had the option to provide additional blood draws and questionnaires over a roughly two-month period. Blood samples from the prospective study were shipped frozen or at room temperature prior to DNA extraction. The CDR3 measures 15 amino acids from cysteine to phenylalanine. Solely the CDR3 DNA is kept, with 45 bases framed from the first base. In the germline V gene, CDR1 corresponds to MNHEY and CDR2 to SVGAGI. Germline trimming: 5 bases from V, 6 bases from J; junction bases outside gene matches: 7.

The sample holds a few counts of this clone. The clone's antigen remains unknown. There are no base qualities to consult, and no much larger clone falls within one base. Recombination linked TRBV6-5 to TRBJ2-2; 9 bases in the junction line up with TRBD2. Sequenced material: PBMCs or T cells enriched from blood (not recorded which). This receptor was identified in a woman in her 40s with acute COVID-19. The CDR3 protein sequence reads: CASSRAGGPPGELFF. The DNA is TGTGCCAGCAGTCGGGCGGGAGGGCCTCCCGGGGAGCTGTTTTTT.